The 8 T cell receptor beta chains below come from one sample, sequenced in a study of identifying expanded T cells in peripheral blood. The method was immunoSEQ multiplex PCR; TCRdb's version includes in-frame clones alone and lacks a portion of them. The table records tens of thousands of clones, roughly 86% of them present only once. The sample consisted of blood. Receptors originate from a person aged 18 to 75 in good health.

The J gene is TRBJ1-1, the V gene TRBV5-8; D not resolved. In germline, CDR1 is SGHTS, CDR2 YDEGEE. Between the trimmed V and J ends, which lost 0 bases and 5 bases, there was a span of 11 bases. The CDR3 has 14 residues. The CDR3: CASSLGGRDTEAFF. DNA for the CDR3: TGTGCCAGCAGCTTGGGAGGCAGAGATACTGAAGCTTTCTTT.

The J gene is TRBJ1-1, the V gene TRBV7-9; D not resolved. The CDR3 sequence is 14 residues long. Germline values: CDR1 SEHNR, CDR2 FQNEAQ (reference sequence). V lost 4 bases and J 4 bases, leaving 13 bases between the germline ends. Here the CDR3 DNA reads TGTGCCAGCAGCTCCTCCGCCAGGACCACTGAAGCTTTCTTT. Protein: CASSSSARTTEAFF.

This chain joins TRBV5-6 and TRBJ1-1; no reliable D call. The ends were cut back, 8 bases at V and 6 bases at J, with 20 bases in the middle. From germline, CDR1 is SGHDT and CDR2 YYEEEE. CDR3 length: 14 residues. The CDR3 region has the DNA TGTGCCAGTACTTTTGGATCGAAGACGGCTGAAGCTTTCTTT. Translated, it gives CASTFGSKTAEAFF.

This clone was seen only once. CDR3 amino acids: CASSGQGGYTGELFF. CDR3 nucleotides: TGTGCCAGCAGTGGGCAGGGCGGATACACCGGGGAGCTGTTTTTT. This sequence joins TRBV2 and TRBJ2-2; D might be TRBD1 (5 bases). Germline CDR1 is SNHLY and CDR2 is FYNNEI. With 4 bases removed from V and 3 bases from J, the gap between germline ends came to 12 bases. The CDR3 covers 15 residues. Variable domain in full (rest from reference TRBV2 and TRBJ2-2): EPEVTQTPSHQVTQMGQEVILRCVPISNHLYFYWYRQILGQKVEFLVSFYNNEISEKSEIFDDQFSVERPDGSNFTLKIRSTKLEDSAMYFCASSGQGGYTGELFFGEGSRLTVL.

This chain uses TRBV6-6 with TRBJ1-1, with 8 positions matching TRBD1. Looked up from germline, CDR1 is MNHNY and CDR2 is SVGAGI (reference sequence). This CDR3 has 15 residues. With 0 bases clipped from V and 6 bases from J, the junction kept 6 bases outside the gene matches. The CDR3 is CASSYSSTGVSEAFF. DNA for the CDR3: TGTGCCAGCAGTTACTCTTCGACAGGGGTCTCTGAAGCTTTCTTT.

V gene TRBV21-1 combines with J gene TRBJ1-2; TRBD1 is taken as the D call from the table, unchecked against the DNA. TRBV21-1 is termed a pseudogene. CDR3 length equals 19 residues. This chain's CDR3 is CASSKMPRGTKRPNYGYTF. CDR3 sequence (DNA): TGTGCCAGCAGCAAGATGCCCAGGGGCACTAAAAGACCTAACTATGGCTACACCTTC.

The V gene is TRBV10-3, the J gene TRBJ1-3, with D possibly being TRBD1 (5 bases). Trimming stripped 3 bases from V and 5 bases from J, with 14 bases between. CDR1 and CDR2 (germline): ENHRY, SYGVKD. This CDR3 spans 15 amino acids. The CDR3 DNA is TGTGCCATCAGTGACTCCGACAGTAGCAGAAACACCATATATTTT. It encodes CAISDSDSSRNTIYF.

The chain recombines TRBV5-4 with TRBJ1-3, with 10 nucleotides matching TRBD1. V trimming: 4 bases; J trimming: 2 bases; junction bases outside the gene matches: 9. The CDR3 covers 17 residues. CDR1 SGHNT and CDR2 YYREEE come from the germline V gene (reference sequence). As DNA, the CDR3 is TGTGCCAGCAGCCAATCCAATGACAGGGGGCCTGGAAACACCATATATTTT. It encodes CASSQSNDRGPGNTIYF.